The source of this T cell receptor (beta chain) is a study of sequential checkpoint blockade in melanoma (dated by TCRdb to between 2018 and 2021). Looking at the study overall: Patients were assigned by 1:1 randomization to either first-line nivolumab followed by ipilimumab (arm A) or ipilimumab followed by nivolumab (arm B). Maintenance nivolumab came after each of the two trial sequences.

This clone has just one count. Its antigen is unknown. It has no much larger one-base neighbor in the sample; base qualities were not kept. The investigation overall reported the following: Validation of the response-prediction model combining TCR metrics and mutation burden is needed in larger, independent patient cohorts.

The treatment or condition label corresponds to: randomized to nivolumab then ipilimumab (arm A) or the reverse (arm B). Prior DNA-damaging chemotherapy had not been received by any trial patient. Thawed PBMCs were sorted on a FACS Aria II flow cytometer to isolate live CD3+CD8+ cells negative for CD19 and CD56. Samples were obtained from patients with melanoma enrolled in CheckMate 064, a randomized, open-label phase II trial of sequential checkpoint blockade. Leukapheresis was used to collect peripheral blood mononuclear cells, which were then purified with Ficoll-Paque and frozen in human serum with around 10% DMSO. Right after sorting, the blood CD3+CD8+ cells were verified to be >95% pure, and DNA extraction followed. The CDR3 contains 14 residues, cysteine and phenylalanine counted. The entry retains the CDR3 DNA only, 42 bases that are in frame from base 1. In the germline V gene, CDR1 corresponds to MGHRA and CDR2 to YSYEKL. V is pruned by 4 bases and J by 1 base, leaving 1 base of the junction without a gene match.

The immunoSEQ Assay was used to immunosequence TCRbeta CDR3 regions from genomic DNA. Before high-throughput sequencing, genomic DNA was amplified using bias-controlled multiplex PCR. In the authors' own workflow: To quantify the absolute abundance of each unique TCRbeta CDR3 region, the sequences were collapsed and filtered. Clonality was defined as 1 minus Pielou's evenness and was calculated using productive rearrangements only. A previously published method was used to identify clones whose frequencies were significantly greater in on-treatment samples than in baseline samples. The source is immuneACCESS, and TCRdb retained only in-frame sequences with V and J called. Part of the clones is not carried over; for the studies checked, unresolved V genes explain less than half of this, and the remainder is unexplained. Clone size and V and J calls were adopted from that table, with D and trimming inferred from the DNA. A total of over 30,000 clones appear in this sample, roughly 81% of them only once. The ten top clones hold 5.5% to 7% of the sample.

The sample here was CD8+ T cells sorted from blood (inferred from file names), taken from a patient given nivolumab and ipilimumab in sequence. The clonotype was recovered from a human donor with melanoma. The chain couples TRBV4-1 to TRBJ1-1, and TRBD1 matches 9 of the central bases. The DNA sequence is TGCGCCAGCAGCCGGACAGGGGCGAACACTGAAGCTTTCTTT. This encodes CASSRTGANTEAFF.